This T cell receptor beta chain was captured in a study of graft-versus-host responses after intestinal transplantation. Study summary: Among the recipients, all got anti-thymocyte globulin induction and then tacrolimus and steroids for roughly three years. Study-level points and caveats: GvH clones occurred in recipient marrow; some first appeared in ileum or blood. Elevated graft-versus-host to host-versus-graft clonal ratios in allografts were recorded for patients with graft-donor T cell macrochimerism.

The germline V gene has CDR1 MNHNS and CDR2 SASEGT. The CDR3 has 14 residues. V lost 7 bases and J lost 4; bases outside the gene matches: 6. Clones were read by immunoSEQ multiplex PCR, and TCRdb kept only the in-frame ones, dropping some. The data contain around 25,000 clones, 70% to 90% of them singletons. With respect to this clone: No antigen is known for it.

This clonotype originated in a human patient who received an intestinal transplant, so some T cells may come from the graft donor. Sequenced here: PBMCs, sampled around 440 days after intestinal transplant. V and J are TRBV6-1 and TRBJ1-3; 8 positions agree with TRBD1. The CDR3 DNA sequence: TGTGCCAGCAAGACCAGGGGGCCCGGAAACACCATATATTTT. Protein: CASKTRGPGNTIYF.